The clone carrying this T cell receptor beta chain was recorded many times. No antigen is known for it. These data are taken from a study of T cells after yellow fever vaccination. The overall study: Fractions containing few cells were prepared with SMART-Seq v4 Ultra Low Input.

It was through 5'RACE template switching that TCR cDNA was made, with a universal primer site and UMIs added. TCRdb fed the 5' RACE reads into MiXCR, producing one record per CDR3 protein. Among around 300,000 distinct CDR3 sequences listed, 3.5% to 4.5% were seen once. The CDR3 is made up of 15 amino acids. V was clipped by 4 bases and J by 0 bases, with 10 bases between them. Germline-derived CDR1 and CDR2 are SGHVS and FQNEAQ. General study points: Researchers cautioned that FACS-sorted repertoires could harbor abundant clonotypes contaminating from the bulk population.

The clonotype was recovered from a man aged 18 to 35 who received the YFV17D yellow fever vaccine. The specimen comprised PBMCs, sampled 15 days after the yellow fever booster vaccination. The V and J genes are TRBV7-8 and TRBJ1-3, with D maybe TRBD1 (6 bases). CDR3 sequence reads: CASSSHRDSGNTIYF. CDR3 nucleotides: TGTGCCAGCAGCTCACACAGGGACTCTGGAAACACCATATATTTT.